Here is one T cell receptor beta chain with its context. Its antigen is still unknown. Excluded were patients having autoimmune disease history or systemic immunosuppression. Germline CDR1 SGDLS, CDR2 YYNGEE. Trimming took 0 bases from V and 0 from J, leaving 7 bases between them. CDR3 length: 15 residues. Sequencing was performed with immunoSEQ multiplex PCR; in TCRdb, only in-frame clones are kept and a portion is missing. The data show roughly 50,000 clones, roughly 90% seen once. This sample is drawn from a study of OX40 agonist ivuxolimab in advanced cancers. Study-level information: Eligibility admitted prior anti-PD-1, anti-PD-L1 or anti-CTLA-4 therapy; roughly 40% had some. Partial response was recorded in three patients: one hepatocellular carcinoma and two cutaneous melanoma cases. General observations from the study: Blood T cells, both CD4+ and CD8+, expanded clonally by week 6 at 0.1 to 3.0 mg/kg.

The chain is built from TRBV9 and TRBJ1-3; D is unclear. The sample in question was CD4+ or CD8+ T cells sorted from blood, obtained in a trial of the OX40 agonist ivuxolimab. This sequence originates from an adult with an advanced solid tumor such as melanoma, head and neck, liver or kidney cancer. The chain's CDR3 is CASSVEAASGNTIYF. The CDR3 nucleotides read TGTGCCAGCAGCGTAGAGGCAGCCTCTGGAAACACCATATATTTT.